This T cell receptor (beta chain) was observed in a study of cytomegalovirus exposure and HLA in healthy donors. Comment on this clone: Its specificity is not known.

Trimming cost V 1 base and J 3 bases, with 12 bases left between them. Per the germline V gene, CDR1 is MNHEY and CDR2 is SMNVEV (reference sequence). The CDR3 runs 15 residues. General observations from the study: Among donors in an Asian-associated ancestry cluster, a later analysis reportedly found fewer N-insertions than the roughly 730-donor mean.

PCR amplification relied on 60 Vbeta primers (plus 13 Jbeta primers). Method: immunoSEQ multiplex PCR; TCRdb's copy keeps in-frame clones and lacks some. Of a few hundred thousand clones in the sample, approximately 68% were seen once. The specimen sequenced was PBMCs. V usage is TRBV27 and J usage is TRBJ1-1; D gene ambiguous. This TCR was recovered from a woman aged 25 to 39 in good health and CMV-seronegative. CDR3 nucleotide sequence: TGTGCCAGCAGTTTATTTCCGGGAGCGGACACTGAAGCTTTCTTT. Translation gives CASSLFPGADTEAFF.